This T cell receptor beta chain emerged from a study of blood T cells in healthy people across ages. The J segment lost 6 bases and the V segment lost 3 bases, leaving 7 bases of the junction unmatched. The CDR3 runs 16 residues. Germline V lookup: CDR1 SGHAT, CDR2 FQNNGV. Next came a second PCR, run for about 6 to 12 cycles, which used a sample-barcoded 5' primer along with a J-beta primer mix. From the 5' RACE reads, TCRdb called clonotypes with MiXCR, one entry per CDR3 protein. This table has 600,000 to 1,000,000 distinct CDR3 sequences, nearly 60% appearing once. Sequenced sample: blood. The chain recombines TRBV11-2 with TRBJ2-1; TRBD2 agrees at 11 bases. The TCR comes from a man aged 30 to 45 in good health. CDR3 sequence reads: CASSFRGTSGINEQFF. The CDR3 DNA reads TGTGCCAGCAGCTTTAGAGGGACTAGCGGCATCAATGAGCAGTTCTTC. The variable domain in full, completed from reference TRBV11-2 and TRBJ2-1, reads EAGVAQSPRYKIIEKRQSVAFWCNPISGHATLYWYQQILGQGPKLLIQFQNNGVVDDSQLPKDRFSAERLKGVDSTLKIQPAKLEDSAVYLCASSFRGTSGINEQFFGPGTRLTVL.